This TCR beta chain was documented in a study of T-cell memory formation after mild COVID-19. The CDR3 has 16 residues. The ends lost 5 bases at V and 7 bases at J; junction bases unmatched: 14. Germline CDR1 and CDR2: LNHDA and SQIVND (reference sequence). A single record per CDR3 protein comes from TCRdb applying MiXCR to the 5' RACE reads. The repertoire consists of around 510,000 distinct CDR3 sequences, with approximately 21% occurring once and the leading ten covering about 8.4%. This clonotype was seen a handful of times. The chain employs TRBV19 and TRBJ2-4; TRBD1 matches at 7 bases. The sequenced sample consisted of PBMCs or a T cell subset sorted from them (not recorded which). The TCR originated in an adult woman who had mild COVID-19 (a few samples of this study predate the infection). Cell type and time point are not known. The CDR3 protein is CASSPLRTGSRNIQYF. CDR3 coding DNA: TGTGCCAGTAGTCCCCTCCGGACAGGCTCTAGGAACATTCAGTACTTC.